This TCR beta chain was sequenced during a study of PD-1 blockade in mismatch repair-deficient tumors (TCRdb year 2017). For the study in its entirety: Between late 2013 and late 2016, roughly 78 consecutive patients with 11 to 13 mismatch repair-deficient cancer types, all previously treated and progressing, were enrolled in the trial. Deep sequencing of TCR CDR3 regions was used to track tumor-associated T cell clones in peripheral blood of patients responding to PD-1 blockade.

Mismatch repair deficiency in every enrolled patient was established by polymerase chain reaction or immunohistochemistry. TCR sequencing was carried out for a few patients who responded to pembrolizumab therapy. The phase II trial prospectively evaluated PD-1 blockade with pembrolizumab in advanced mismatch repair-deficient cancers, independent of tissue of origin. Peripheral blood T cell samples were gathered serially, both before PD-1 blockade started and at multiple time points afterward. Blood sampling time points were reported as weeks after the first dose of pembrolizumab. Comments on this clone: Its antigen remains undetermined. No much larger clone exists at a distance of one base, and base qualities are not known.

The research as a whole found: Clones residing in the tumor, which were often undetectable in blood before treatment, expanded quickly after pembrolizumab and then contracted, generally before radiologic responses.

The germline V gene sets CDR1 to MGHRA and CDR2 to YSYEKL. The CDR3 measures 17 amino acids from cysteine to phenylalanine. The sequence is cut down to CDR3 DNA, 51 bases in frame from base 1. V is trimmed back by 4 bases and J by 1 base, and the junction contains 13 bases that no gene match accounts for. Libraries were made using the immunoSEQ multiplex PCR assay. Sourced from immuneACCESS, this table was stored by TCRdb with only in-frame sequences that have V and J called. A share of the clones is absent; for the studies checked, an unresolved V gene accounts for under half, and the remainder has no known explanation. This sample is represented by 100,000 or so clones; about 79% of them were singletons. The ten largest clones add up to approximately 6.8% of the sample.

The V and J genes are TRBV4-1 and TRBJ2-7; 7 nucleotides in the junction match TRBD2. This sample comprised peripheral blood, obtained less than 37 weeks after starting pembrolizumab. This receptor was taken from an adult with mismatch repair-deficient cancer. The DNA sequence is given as TGCGCCAGCAGCCCCTCACCCCAGCGGGAATATTCCTACGAGCAGTACTTC. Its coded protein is CASSPSPQREYSYEQYF.